This T cell receptor beta chain was documented in a study of cytomegalovirus exposure and HLA in healthy donors. Points on this clone: Its antigen remains unidentified.

Study outcomes and limitations: Analysis performed later showed TCR beta chains linked to HLA being more clonally expanded than equally common others. Among CMV-associated TCR beta chains, most appeared HLA-restricted in a later analysis.

PCR used 60 Vbeta primers and 13 Jbeta primers. Methods used by the authors: Later reanalysis found roughly 80 million unique TCR beta chains, about 10 million of them shared. Some clones are missing from TCRdb's copy, which holds only in-frame ones; the method was immunoSEQ multiplex PCR. The DNA gave D and trimming, while V, J and clone size come from that table. Of around 180,000 clones listed, about 77% are singletons. The CDR3 is made up of 9 amino acids. V was trimmed by 5 bases and J by 11 bases, leaving 8 bases between them. CDR1 is SGHRS and CDR2 is YFSETQ in the germline V gene. Sequenced sample: PBMCs. This TCR was sampled from a man in his fifties or sixties in good health and CMV-seronegative. The genes are TRBV5-1 and TRBJ2-7; D perhaps matches TRBD2 (5 bases). CDR3: CASRRVKYF. The CDR3, as DNA: TGCGCCAGCAGGAGGGTAAAGTACTTC.